This T cell receptor (beta chain) came from a study of blood T cell repertoires in COVID-19. Profiled with immunoSEQ multiplex PCR; TCRdb holds only in-frame clones, not every one. The top ten hold roughly 8% of the sample, which has hundreds of thousands of clones, roughly 79% seen once. This clone was recorded only once. A Seattle source enrolled patients during active infection and followed them longitudinally. The CDR3 is 12 residues long. Germline-derived CDR1 and CDR2 are LNHDA and SQIVND (reference sequence). V lost 5 bases and J lost 10, with 14 bases in between. This receptor was taken from a woman older than 75 with COVID-19, enrolled during active disease. Source material: peripheral blood. The chain has TRBV19 and TRBJ1-1; D possibly corresponds to TRBD1 (6 bases). The CDR3 loop is CASSLQGGGAFF. CDR3 DNA: TGTGCCAGTAGTTTACAGGGCGGCGGAGCTTTCTTT.